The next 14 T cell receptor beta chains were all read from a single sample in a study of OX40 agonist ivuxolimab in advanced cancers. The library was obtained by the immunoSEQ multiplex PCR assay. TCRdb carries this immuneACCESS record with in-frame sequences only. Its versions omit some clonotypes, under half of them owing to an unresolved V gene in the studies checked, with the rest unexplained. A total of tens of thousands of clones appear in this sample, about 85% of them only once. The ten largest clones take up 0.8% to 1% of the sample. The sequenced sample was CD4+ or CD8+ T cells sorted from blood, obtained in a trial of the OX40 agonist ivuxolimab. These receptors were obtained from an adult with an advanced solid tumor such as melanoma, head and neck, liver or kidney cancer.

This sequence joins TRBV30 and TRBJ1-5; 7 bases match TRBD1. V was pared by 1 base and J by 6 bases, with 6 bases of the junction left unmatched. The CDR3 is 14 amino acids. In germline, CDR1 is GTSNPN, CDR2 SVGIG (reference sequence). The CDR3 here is CAWSGRQGGQPQHF. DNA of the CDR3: TGTGCCTGGAGTGGTCGACAGGGAGGTCAGCCCCAGCATTTT.

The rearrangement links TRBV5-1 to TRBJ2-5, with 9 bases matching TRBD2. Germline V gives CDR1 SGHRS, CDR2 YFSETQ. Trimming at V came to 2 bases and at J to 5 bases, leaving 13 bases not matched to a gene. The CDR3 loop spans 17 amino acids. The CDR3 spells CASSFNPAGGRRETQYF. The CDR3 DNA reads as TGCGCCAGCAGCTTTAATCCCGCGGGGGGGAGGAGGGAGACCCAGTACTTC.

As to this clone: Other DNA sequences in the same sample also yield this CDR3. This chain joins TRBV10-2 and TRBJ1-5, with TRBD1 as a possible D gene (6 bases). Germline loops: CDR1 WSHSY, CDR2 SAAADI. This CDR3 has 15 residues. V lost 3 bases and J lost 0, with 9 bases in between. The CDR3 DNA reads TGCGCCAGCAGTGAAGGACAGTCTAGCAATCAGCCCCAGCATTTT. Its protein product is CASSEGQSSNQPQHF.

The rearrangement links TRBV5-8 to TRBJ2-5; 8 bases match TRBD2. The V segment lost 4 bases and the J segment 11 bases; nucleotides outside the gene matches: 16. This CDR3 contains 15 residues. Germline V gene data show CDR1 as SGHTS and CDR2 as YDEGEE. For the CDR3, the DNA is TGTGCCAGCAGCCCTGTAGGCCGGGGGGGATATGGGCAGTACTTC. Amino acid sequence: CASSPVGRGGYGQYF.

The CDR3 spells CASSLDRTSGETQYF. The CDR3 bases are TGTGCCAGCAGCTTAGACCGGACTAGCGGAGAGACCCAGTACTTC. The rearrangement uses TRBV7-8 and TRBJ2-5, with 10 bases identical to TRBD2. CDR3 size: 15 residues. Per germline, CDR1 SGHVS and CDR2 FQNEAQ. V dropped 1 base and J dropped 4; count of bases not matched to a gene: 3.

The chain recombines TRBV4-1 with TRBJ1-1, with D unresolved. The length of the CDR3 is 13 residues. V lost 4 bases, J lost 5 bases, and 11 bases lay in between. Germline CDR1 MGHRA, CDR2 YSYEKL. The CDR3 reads CASSLLGSTEAFF. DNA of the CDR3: TGCGCCAGCAGCCTCTTAGGGAGTACTGAAGCTTTCTTT.

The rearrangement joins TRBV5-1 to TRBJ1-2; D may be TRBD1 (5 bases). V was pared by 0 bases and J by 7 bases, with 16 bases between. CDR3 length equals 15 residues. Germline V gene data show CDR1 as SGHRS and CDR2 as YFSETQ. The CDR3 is CASSLEWPGRLGYTF. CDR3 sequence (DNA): TGCGCCAGCAGCTTGGAGTGGCCGGGACGGCTTGGCTACACCTTC.

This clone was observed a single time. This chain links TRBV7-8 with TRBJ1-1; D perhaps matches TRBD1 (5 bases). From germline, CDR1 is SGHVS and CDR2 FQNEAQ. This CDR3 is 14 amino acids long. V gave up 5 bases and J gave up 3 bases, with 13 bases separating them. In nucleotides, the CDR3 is TGTGCCAGCAGCACTAGACTGGGGGACACTGAAGCTTTCTTT. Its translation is CASSTRLGDTEAFF.

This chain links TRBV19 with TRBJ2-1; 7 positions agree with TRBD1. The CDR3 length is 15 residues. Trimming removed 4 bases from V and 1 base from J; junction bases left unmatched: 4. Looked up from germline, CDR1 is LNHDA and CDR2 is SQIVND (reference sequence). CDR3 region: CASSNQGVSYNEQFF. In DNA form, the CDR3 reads TGTGCCAGTAGTAACCAGGGGGTTTCCTACAATGAGCAGTTCTTC.

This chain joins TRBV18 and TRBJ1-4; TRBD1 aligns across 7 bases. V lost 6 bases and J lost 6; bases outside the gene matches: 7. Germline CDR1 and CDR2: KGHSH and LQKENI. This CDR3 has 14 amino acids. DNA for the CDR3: TGTGCCAGCTCCGGGAGAGGGGGCGATGAAAAACTGTTTTTT. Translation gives CASSGRGGDEKLFF.

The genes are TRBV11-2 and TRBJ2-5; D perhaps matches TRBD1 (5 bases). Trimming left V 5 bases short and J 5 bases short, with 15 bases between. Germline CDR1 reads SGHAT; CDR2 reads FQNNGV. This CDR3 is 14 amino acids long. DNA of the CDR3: TGTGCCAGCAGCGCTCAGGGAACGGGCGAGACCCAGTACTTC. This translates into CASSAQGTGETQYF. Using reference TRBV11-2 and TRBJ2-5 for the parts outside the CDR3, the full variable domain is EAGVAQSPRYKIIEKRQSVAFWCNPISGHATLYWYQQILGQGPKLLIQFQNNGVVDDSQLPKDRFSAERLKGVDSTLKIQPAKLEDSAVYLCASSAQGTGETQYFGPGTRLLVL.

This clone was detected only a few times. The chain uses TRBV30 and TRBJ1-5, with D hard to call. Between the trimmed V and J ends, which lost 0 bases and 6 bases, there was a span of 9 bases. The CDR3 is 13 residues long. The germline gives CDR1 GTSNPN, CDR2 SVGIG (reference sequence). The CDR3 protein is CAWSVRSGQPQHF. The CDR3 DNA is TGTGCCTGGAGTGTACGGTCGGGTCAGCCCCAGCATTTT.

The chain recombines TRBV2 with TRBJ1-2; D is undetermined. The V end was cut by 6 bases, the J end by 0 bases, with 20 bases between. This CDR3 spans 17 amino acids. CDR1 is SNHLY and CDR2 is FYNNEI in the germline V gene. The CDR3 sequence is CASRTLLVAAANYGYTF. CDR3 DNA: TGTGCCAGCAGGACCCTTTTAGTGGCAGCCGCTAACTATGGCTACACCTTC.

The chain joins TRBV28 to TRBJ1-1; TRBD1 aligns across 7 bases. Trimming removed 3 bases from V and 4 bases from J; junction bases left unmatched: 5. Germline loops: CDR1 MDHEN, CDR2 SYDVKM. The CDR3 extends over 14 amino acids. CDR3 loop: CASSFWTGGTEAFF. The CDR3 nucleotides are TGTGCCAGCAGTTTCTGGACAGGCGGCACTGAAGCTTTCTTT.